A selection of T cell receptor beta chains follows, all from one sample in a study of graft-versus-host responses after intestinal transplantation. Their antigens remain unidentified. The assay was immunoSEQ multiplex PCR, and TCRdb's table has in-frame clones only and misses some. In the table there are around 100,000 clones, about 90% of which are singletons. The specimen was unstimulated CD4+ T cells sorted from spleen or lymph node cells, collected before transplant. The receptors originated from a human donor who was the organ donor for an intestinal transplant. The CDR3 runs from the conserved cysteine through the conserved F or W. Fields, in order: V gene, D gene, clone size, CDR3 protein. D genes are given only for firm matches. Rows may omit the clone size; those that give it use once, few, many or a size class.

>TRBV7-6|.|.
CASSFAGPSSNQPQHF
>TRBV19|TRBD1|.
CASSIVTGGQPQHF
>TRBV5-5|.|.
CASSFLTGELFF
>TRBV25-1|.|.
CASSEFGGLSYTF
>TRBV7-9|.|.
CASSWGRPGPGGELFF
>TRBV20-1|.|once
CSARKNTEAFF
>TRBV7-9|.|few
CASSLPASPGNTIYF
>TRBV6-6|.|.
CASSPSQGPNSPLHF
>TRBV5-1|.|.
CASSFNRALSNTEAFF
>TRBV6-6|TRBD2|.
CASRGGGFYNEQFF
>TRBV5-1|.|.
CASSLVTGGEGEQFF
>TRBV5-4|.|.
CASSLRQRGELFF
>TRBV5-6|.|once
CASSLGGGAQPQHF
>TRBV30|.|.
CAWSPKRGGYTF
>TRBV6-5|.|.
CASSDGVGKPQHF
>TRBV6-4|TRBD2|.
CASSRTSGSTDTQYF
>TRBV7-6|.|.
CASSLDRRGFGYTF
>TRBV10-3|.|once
CAISGPPAGNTIYF
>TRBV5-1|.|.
CASSFTSVSEVSNTEAFF
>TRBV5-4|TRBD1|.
CASSLGRRQGTGELFF
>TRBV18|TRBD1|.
CASSPPGTGSYGYTF
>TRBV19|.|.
CASSRRIDQPQHF
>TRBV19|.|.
CASSIGAPSTDTQYF
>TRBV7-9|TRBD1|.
CASSLNRGYTEAFF
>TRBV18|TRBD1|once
CASSPETGEEKLFF
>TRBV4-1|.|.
CASSWARGAGANVLTF
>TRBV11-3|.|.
CASSSGGGQGRYNEQFF
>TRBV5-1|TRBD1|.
CASSIQGGASYGYTF
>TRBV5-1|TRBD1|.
CASSGTGGTGANVLTF
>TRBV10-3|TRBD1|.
CAINPGGPNSPLHF